Given below is one T cell receptor (beta chain) in context. The data are from a study of cytomegalovirus exposure and HLA in healthy donors. Amplification used 60 Vbeta primers and 13 Jbeta primers. Here immunoSEQ multiplex PCR was the method, and the copy in TCRdb shows in-frame clones only, minus some. The sample shows approximately 250,000 clones, approximately 78% of them seen only once. The sample comprised PBMCs. This TCR derives from a boy between 10 and 17 years old in good health and CMV-seronegative.

CDR3 in DNA: TGTGCCAGCAGCTTGAGACAGGTTGGCACAGATACGCAGTATTTT. Amino acid sequence: CASSLRQVGTDTQYF. V is TRBV7-6 and J is TRBJ2-3; possible D gene TRBD1, 6 bases. The germline V and J ends were trimmed by 3 bases and 1 base, with 11 bases remaining between them. The CDR3 is made up of 15 amino acids. The germline CDR1 and CDR2 sequences are SGHVS and FNYEAQ. Drawing the rest from reference TRBV7-6 and TRBJ2-3, the complete variable domain is GAGVSQSPRYKVTKRGQDVALRCDPISGHVSLYWYRQALGQGPEFLTYFNYEAQQDKSGLPNDRFSAERPEGSISTLTIQRTEQRDSAMYRCASSLRQVGTDTQYFGPGTRLTVL.